A selection of T cell receptor beta chains follows, all from one sample in a study of graft-versus-host responses after intestinal transplantation. Measured with immunoSEQ multiplex PCR; TCRdb has only the in-frame clones, and not every one. Among around 26,000 clones listed, 82% were seen once. For these receptors, no antigen is known. Sequenced material: unstimulated CD8+ T cells sorted from spleen or lymph node cells, taken before transplant. The receptors derive from a human donor who was the organ donor for an intestinal transplant. The CDR3 runs from the conserved cysteine through the conserved F or W. Fields, in order: clone size, D gene, J gene, V gene, CDR3 protein, CDR3 DNA. The D gene is left open where the match is weak. The listing skips clone size in some rows; elsewhere it reads once, few, many or a size class.

. | . | TRBJ1-2 | TRBV6-5 | CASRWSYSHGYTF | TGTGCCAGCAGATGGTCCTACAGCCATGGCTACACCTTC
. | TRBD2 | TRBJ2-7 | TRBV2 | CASRVAGASLMYEQYF | TGTGCCAGCAGGGTAGCGGGAGCTTCCTTAATGTACGAGCAGTACTTC
. | . | TRBJ2-1 | TRBV15 | CATSSRRDSNEQFF | TGTGCCACCAGCAGTCGAAGGGACTCCAATGAGCAGTTCTTC
. | . | TRBJ2-1 | TRBV6-5 | CASKRGSYGYNEQFF | TGTGCCAGCAAAAGGGGGAGCTATGGGTACAATGAGCAGTTCTTC
. | TRBD2 | TRBJ2-1 | TRBV7-9 | CASSQGERGNEQFF | TGTGCCAGCAGCCAAGGAGAGCGGGGAAATGAGCAGTTCTTC
. | . | TRBJ2-3 | TRBV27 | CASSLSPGADTQYF | TGTGCCAGCAGTTTATCGCCAGGGGCAGATACGCAGTATTTT
. | . | TRBJ2-2 | TRBV6-5 | CASSPFQYHGELFF | TGTGCCAGCAGTCCTTTCCAATATCACGGGGAGCTGTTTTTT
. | TRBD1 | TRBJ2-3 | TRBV11-2 | CASSPGVRQGGTDTQYF | TGTGCCAGCAGCCCAGGAGTTCGACAGGGGGGCACAGATACGCAGTATTTT
. | . | TRBJ2-1 | TRBV4-1 | CASSHPGLGSEQFF | TGCGCCAGCAGCCATCCCGGGCTTGGGAGTGAGCAGTTCTTC
. | . | TRBJ1-3 | TRBV4-3 | CASSPRGARVSGNTIYF | TGCGCCAGCAGCCCCCGGGGGGCAAGGGTCTCTGGAAACACCATATATTTT
. | . | TRBJ1-1 | TRBV4-1 | CASSQVEDSSTEAFF | TGCGCCAGCAGCCAAGTTGAAGACAGCTCCACTGAAGCTTTCTTT
few | . | TRBJ2-3 | TRBV27 | CASGHSRDRGYF | TGTGCCAGCGGCCACTCCCGGGACCGGGGGTATTTT
. | . | TRBJ2-7 | TRBV6-6 | CASSSAGITYEQYF | TGTGCCAGCAGCTCAGCCGGGATTACTTACGAGCAGTACTTC
. | TRBD2 | TRBJ2-5 | TRBV2 | CASSEIQLAGGEETQYF | TGTGCCAGCAGTGAGATTCAACTAGCGGGAGGAGAAGAGACCCAGTACTTC
. | TRBD2 | TRBJ2-5 | TRBV7-9 | CASSYGLEPYF | TGTGCCAGCAGCTATGGACTAGAACCTTACTTC
. | . | TRBJ1-4 | TRBV27 | CASSWGGTNEKLFF | TGTGCCAGCAGTTGGGGGGGCACTAATGAAAAACTGTTTTTT
. | . | TRBJ1-2 | TRBV30 | CAWTGRDYGYTF | TGTGCCTGGACAGGACGGGACTATGGCTACACCTTC
. | . | TRBJ2-3 | TRBV9 | CASSPRADTQYF | TGTGCCAGCAGCCCCCGGGCCGATACGCAGTATTTT
. | . | TRBJ1-2 | TRBV4-1 | CASSPEWGVTNYGYTF | TGCGCCAGCAGCCCCGAGTGGGGGGTGACTAACTATGGCTACACCTTC
. | . | TRBJ1-2 | TRBV7-6 | CASSINREDGYTF | TGTGCCAGCAGCATAAACAGGGAGGATGGCTACACCTTC
. | . | TRBJ1-3 | TRBV2 | CASSGPDSTGNTIYF | TGTGCCAGCAGTGGGCCTGACAGTACTGGAAACACCATATATTTT
. | TRBD2 | TRBJ2-1 | TRBV9 | CASSEGTSGGRHEQFF | TGTGCCAGCAGCGAGGGGACTAGCGGGGGGAGGCATGAGCAGTTCTTC
once | TRBD1 | TRBJ1-2 | TRBV4-2 | CASSQEAPGTGDYGYTF | TGTGCCAGCAGCCAAGAGGCCCCCGGGACAGGGGACTATGGCTACACCTTC
. | TRBD2 | TRBJ2-3 | TRBV10-1 | CASSESRTSGPDTQYF | TGCGCCAGCAGTGAGTCAAGGACTAGCGGCCCAGATACGCAGTATTTT
few | TRBD2 | TRBJ2-7 | TRBV12-5 | CASGLAQGLAGAPYEQYF | TGTGCTAGTGGTTTGGCCCAGGGCCTAGCGGGGGCCCCCTACGAGCAGTACTTC
. | . | TRBJ1-2 | TRBV2 | CASRPQGYGYGYTF | TGTGCCAGCAGGCCCCAGGGTTATGGCTATGGCTACACCTTC